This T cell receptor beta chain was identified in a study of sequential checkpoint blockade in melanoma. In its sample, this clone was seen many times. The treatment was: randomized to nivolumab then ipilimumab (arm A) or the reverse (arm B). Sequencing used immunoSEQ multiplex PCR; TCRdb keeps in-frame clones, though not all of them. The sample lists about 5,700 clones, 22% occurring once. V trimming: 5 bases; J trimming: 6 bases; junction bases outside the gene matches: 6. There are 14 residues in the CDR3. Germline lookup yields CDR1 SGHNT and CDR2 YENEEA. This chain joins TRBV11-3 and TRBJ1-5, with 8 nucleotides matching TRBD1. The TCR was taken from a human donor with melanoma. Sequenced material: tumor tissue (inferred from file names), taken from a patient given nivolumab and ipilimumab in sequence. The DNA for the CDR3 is TGTGCCAGCAGCCCTGGACAGGGAAGTCAGCCCCAGCATTTT. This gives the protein CASSPGQGSQPQHF. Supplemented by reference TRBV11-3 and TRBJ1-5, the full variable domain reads EAGVVQSPRYKIIEKKQPVAFWCNPISGHNTLYWYLQNLGQGPELLIRYENEEAVDDSQLPKDRFSAERLKGVDSTLKIQPAELGDSAVYLCASSPGQGSQPQHFGDGTRLSIL.